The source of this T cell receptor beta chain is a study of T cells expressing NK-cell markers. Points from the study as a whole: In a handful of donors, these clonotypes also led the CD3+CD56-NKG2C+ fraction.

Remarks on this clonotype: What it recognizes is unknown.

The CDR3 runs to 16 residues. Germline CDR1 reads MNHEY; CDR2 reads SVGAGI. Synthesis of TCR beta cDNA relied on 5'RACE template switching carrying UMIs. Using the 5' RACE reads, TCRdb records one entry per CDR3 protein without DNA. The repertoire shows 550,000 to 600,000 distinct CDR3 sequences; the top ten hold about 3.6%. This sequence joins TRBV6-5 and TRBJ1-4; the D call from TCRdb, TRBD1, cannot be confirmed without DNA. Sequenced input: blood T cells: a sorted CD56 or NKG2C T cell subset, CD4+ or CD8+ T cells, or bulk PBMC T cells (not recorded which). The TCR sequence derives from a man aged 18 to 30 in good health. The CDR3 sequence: CASSSSWAWGNEKLFF.